This T cell receptor (beta chain) appears in the sequencing data of a study of Ad26.COV2.S vaccination and SARS-CoV-2 variants. The wider study: Vaccine-arm donor from the placebo-controlled COV1001 Ad26.COV2.S trial.

Noted treatment: roughly 18 received Ad26.COV2.S at low or high dose, single or two shots; a few received placebo; per-sample allocation not given. Samples analyzed were those drawn on day 63 after the first vaccine or placebo injection. TCRdb's table, derived via immunoSEQ multiplex PCR, lists solely in-frame clones and lacks some. In the table there are 300,000 to 400,000 clones, around 81% of which are singletons. This clone was recorded a few times. This clonotype originated in a person between 18 and 59 years old who received the Ad26.COV2.S COVID-19 vaccine or a placebo. The sample consisted of peripheral blood, taken in a trial of Ad26.COV2.S vaccine versus placebo.

The CDR3 reads CASSRLLGMEAFF. Here the CDR3 DNA reads TGTGCCAGCAGCCGCCTATTAGGGATGGAAGCTTTCTTT. The gene calls are TRBV12-3 or TRBV12-4 and TRBJ1-1, with no clear D. The CDR3 totals 13 residues. Between the trimmed V and J ends, which lost 6 bases and 8 bases, there was a span of 16 bases.